These T cell receptor beta chains were read from a single sample in a study of T cell responses to AZD1222 COVID-19 vaccine. Generated by immunoSEQ multiplex PCR, the TCRdb table keeps only in-frame clones and is missing some. The data show about 160,000 clones, approximately 90% seen once. Sequences were derived from peripheral blood, sampled on day 0 of AZD1222 vaccination. The receptor source for this set is an adult in good health. CDR3s include the opening cysteine and the closing phenylalanine or tryptophan. Each record gives: D gene, J gene, clone size, V gene, CDR3 protein, CDR3 DNA. A D gene is named only where the DNA matches it firmly. The listing skips clone size in some rows; elsewhere it reads once, few, many or a size class.

D: -
J: TRBJ1-1
size: once
V: TRBV10-1
CDR3: CASSPRSRADEAFF
DNA: TGCGCCAGCAGCCCCCGTAGCAGGGCGGATGAAGCTTTCTTT

D: -
J: TRBJ2-7
size: -
V: TRBV7-3
CDR3: CASSLTNTGPSEQYF
DNA: TGTGCCAGCAGCTTAACCAATACTGGTCCATCCGAGCAGTACTTC

D: TRBD1
J: TRBJ1-6
size: few
V: TRBV10-3
CDR3: CAISEPGQGVYNSPLHF
DNA: TGTGCCATCAGTGAGCCTGGACAGGGGGTGTATAATTCACCCCTCCACTTT

D: -
J: TRBJ2-7
size: once
V: TRBV2
CDR3: CASRYTTGLDEQYF
DNA: TGTGCCAGCAGATACACGACGGGACTGGACGAGCAGTACTTC

D: -
J: TRBJ1-6
size: -
V: TRBV21-1
CDR3: CARETENEWSPLHF
DNA: TGTGCCAGGGAGACGGAAAATGAGTGGTCACCCCTCCACTTT

D: -
J: TRBJ1-5
size: -
V: TRBV5-1
CDR3: CASRDSGDQPQHF
DNA: TGCGCCAGCAGGGACAGCGGGGATCAGCCCCAGCATTTT

D: TRBD1
J: TRBJ1-2
size: -
V: TRBV19
CDR3: CASIRTGSNYGYTF
DNA: TGTGCCAGTATCCGGACAGGTTCTAACTATGGCTACACCTTC

D: -
J: TRBJ1-1
size: -
V: TRBV10-3
CDR3: CAIKAGDTEAFF
DNA: TGTGCCATCAAAGCGGGGGACACTGAAGCTTTCTTT

D: TRBD2
J: TRBJ2-3
size: -
V: TRBV10-2
CDR3: CASSETIAGSVDTQYF
DNA: TGCGCCAGCAGTGAGACAATAGCGGGGTCGGTGGATACGCAGTATTTT

D: TRBD2
J: TRBJ2-7
size: -
V: TRBV19
CDR3: CASMSTSGGPNSYEQYF
DNA: TGTGCCAGTATGTCAACTAGCGGGGGCCCTAACTCCTACGAGCAGTACTTC

D: -
J: TRBJ2-5
size: -
V: TRBV3-1/TRBV3-2
CDR3: CASSQTLAQETQYF
DNA: TGTGCCAGCAGCCAGACCCTGGCGCAAGAGACCCAGTACTTC

D: -
J: TRBJ2-1
size: -
V: TRBV18
CDR3: CASSLQGWEDNSYNEQFF
DNA: TGTGCCAGCTCACTACAGGGGTGGGAGGATAACTCCTACAATGAGCAGTTCTTC

D: -
J: TRBJ1-6
size: -
V: TRBV15
CDR3: CATSRDPSAVPLHF
DNA: TGTGCCACCAGCAGAGATCCGTCTGCAGTGCCCCTCCACTTT

D: TRBD1
J: TRBJ1-5
size: -
V: TRBV28
CDR3: CASTRQGPGQPQHF
DNA: TGTGCCAGCACCCGACAGGGACCGGGGCAGCCCCAGCATTTT

D: -
J: TRBJ2-4
size: -
V: TRBV24-1
CDR3: CATSDAQKAKNIQYF
DNA: TGTGCCACCAGTGACGCTCAGAAAGCCAAAAACATTCAGTACTTC